The clone carrying this T cell receptor (beta chain) was counted a few times. Antigen: not known. Germline V CDR1 and CDR2: MNHEY, SMNVEV (reference sequence). Trimming cost V 5 bases and J 5 bases, with 15 bases left between them. The CDR3 sequence is 14 residues long. This specimen comes from a study of identical twins. TCRdb re-analysed the 5' RACE reads in MiXCR, keeping a single row per CDR3 protein. This sample yields hundreds of thousands of distinct CDR3 sequences, of which roughly a tenth are seen a single time; over 4.5% belongs to the top ten. Study results and caveats: Excess low generation probability was seen in twin-shared out-of-frame alpha sequences. The models gave estimates that fell short of the out-of-frame TCR alpha sharing seen in monozygotic twins. Conclusions came from cross-sectional statistical analysis, not from following the same donors. Memory repertoires lacked the insertion deficit that abundant cord blood beta clonotypes showed.

Material: memory (CD45RO+) T cells sorted from blood. The TCR was taken from a woman aged 18-29 years in good health. This sequence joins TRBV27 and TRBJ2-5; D assignment may be TRBD1 or TRBD2 (6 bases each). CDR3 DNA: TGTGCCAGCAGTATGGGGGGAAGGGGGGAGACCCAGTACTTC. This gives the protein CASSMGGRGETQYF.